The 3 T cell receptor beta chains listed next were all sequenced from one sample in a study of preoperative IRX-2 immunotherapy in early breast cancer (dated by TCRdb to about 2019). Library method: the immunoSEQ multiplex PCR assay. TCRdb re-hosts the immuneACCESS table, in-frame sequences only. Its copies lack some clones; in the studies checked, an unresolved V gene accounts for under half of them, and the cause for the rest is not known. This sample is represented by some 59,000 clones; 94% of them were singletons. Clones ranked in the top ten supply roughly 1.5% of the sample. The treatment or condition label of this sample denotes: preoperative locoregional IRX-2 cytokine immunotherapy. This sample was obtained from a patient treated with IRX-2 immunotherapy. These receptors were collected from a human donor with breast cancer.

CDR3 nucleotides: TGTGCCAGCAGTTGGGACAGGGGGCTCATAGACGAGCAGTACTTC. This sequence encodes CASSWDRGLIDEQYF. The chain carries TRBV27 and TRBJ2-7, with 12 nucleotides matching TRBD1. From germline, CDR1 is MNHEY and CDR2 SMNVEV (reference sequence). This CDR3 has 15 amino acids. V shed 4 bases and J 5 bases; nucleotides not matched to a gene: 6.

The chain recombines TRBV29-1 with TRBJ1-2; perhaps TRBD1 as D (6 bases). The CDR3 is 14 residues long. Trimming took 4 bases from V and 4 from J, leaving 16 bases between them. Germline V CDR1 and CDR2: SQVTM, ANQGSEA. The CDR3 protein is CSVVGGGGGYGYTF. The CDR3 bases are TGCAGCGTTGTTGGTGGGGGCGGCGGCTATGGCTACACCTTC.

This clone showed up just once. V and J are TRBV28 and TRBJ2-1; perhaps TRBD2 as D (5 bases). The CDR3 spans 13 residues. Germline V gene lookup returns CDR1 MDHEN and CDR2 SYDVKM. Trimming took off 7 bases at V and 7 bases at J, with 14 bases between the two ends. The CDR3 DNA is TGTGCCAGCAAAGGACCCGGGGAGAATGAGCAGTTCTTC. Its translation is CASKGPGENEQFF.